This T cell receptor beta chain stems from a study of T cell clonotyping in hematopoietic cell transplantation. About this clone: What it binds is not known.

This CDR3 region has 16 residues. CDR1 and CDR2 from the germline V gene are MGHDK and SYGVNS. After removal of 4 bases from V and 1 base from J, the junction contained 9 bases not matched to a gene. Profiling relied on immunoSEQ multiplex PCR, and the TCRdb table lists in-frame clones only, not all of them. The sample shows more than 15,000 clones, 70% to 90% of them seen only once. Study results and limitations: Pathologically expanded recipient clonotypes increased progressively from day 30 to day 180 as diversity fell. Few recipient clonotypes overlapped donors; over 95% were de novo at given depth.

This chain joins TRBV25-1 and TRBJ2-7; TRBD1 matches 8 bases. The specimen was peripheral blood mononuclear cells. This clonotype was sampled from a woman aged 40 to 55 in good health. Some clones in this sample may be carry-over from other donors' samples. The CDR3 loop is CASSGTGKAKSYEQYF. CDR3 DNA: TGTGCCAGCAGTGGGACAGGGAAGGCCAAGTCCTACGAGCAGTACTTC.